The rows below give T cell receptor beta chains drawn from one sample of a study of shared clonotypes between healthy human individuals. Sequenced by immunoSEQ multiplex PCR; TCRdb stores in-frame clones only, minus some. The data show about 1.5 million clones, 95% to 99% seen once. Material for sequencing was naive CD4+ T cells sorted from blood. Receptors were obtained from a young man in good health. CDR3s include the opening cysteine and the closing phenylalanine or tryptophan. Each record gives: D gene, J gene, V gene, clone size, CDR3 DNA, CDR3 protein. D genes are given only for firm matches. Size is omitted from some rows. Given values are once, few, many or a class for expanded clones.

.,TRBJ1-3,TRBV4-1,few,TGCGCCAGCAGATATACCGAACATTTCTCTGGAAACACCATATATTTT,CASRYTEHFSGNTIYF
TRBD2,TRBJ2-3,TRBV14,.,TGTGCCAGCAGCCAAAGGGGACTAGCACAGTATTTT,CASSQRGLAQYF
TRBD1,TRBJ2-1,TRBV28,.,TGTGCCAGCGGATACCGGACAGGGCCCAATGAGCAGTTCTTC,CASGYRTGPNEQFF
.,TRBJ2-7,TRBV28,.,TGTGCCAGCAGTTTCCCCCCGTACGAGCAGTACTTC,CASSFPPYEQYF
.,TRBJ2-7,TRBV4-2,.,TGTGCCAGCAGCCAAGATCACAGGGTCGGGGTCACGGAGCAGTACTTC,CASSQDHRVGVTEQYF
.,TRBJ2-1,TRBV2,.,TGTGCCAGCAGTGATAGGGGCGAGAGCTCCTACAATGAGCAGTTCTTC,CASSDRGESSYNEQFF
.,TRBJ2-1,TRBV19,.,TGTGCCAGTGTGGAGGGTGCCTACACGGAGCAGTTCTTC,CASVEGAYTEQFF
.,TRBJ2-2,TRBV5-1,.,TGCGCCAGCAGCTCGCAGGGCTCCGGGGAGCTGTTTTTT,CASSSQGSGELFF
.,TRBJ2-7,TRBV6-1,once,TGTGCCAGCAGTAAGACAGGCTACGAGCAGTACTTC,CASSKTGYEQYF
.,TRBJ1-2,TRBV20-1,.,TGCAGTGCTAGGGAAAGGGATGGCTACACCTTC,CSARERDGYTF
.,TRBJ2-7,TRBV7-2,.,TGTGCCAGCAGCTTTCCTCGACGTGGGCAGTACTTC,CASSFPRRGQYF
TRBD2,TRBJ2-5,TRBV13,.,TGTGCCAGCAGCTCTCTCGGACTAGCGGGAGGGCCTGCTGAGGAGACCCAGTACTTC,CASSSLGLAGGPAEETQYF
.,TRBJ2-3,TRBV5-1,.,TGCGCCAGCAGCATCTCAGATACGCAGTATTTT,CASSISDTQYF
.,TRBJ2-6,TRBV27,.,TGTGCCAGCAGCCACCACACCCAGATCCTTCCGAGCTCTGGGGCCAACGTCCTGACTTTC,CASSHHTQILPSSGANVLTF
.,TRBJ1-5,TRBV2,.,TGTGCCAGCAGCTATACTCCGGGGATGATCGGGGATAGCAATCAGCCCCAGCATTTT,CASSYTPGMIGDSNQPQHF
.,TRBJ1-1,TRBV5-7,.,TGTGCCAGCAGCTTATACCACACTGAAGCTTTCTTT,CASSLYHTEAFF
.,TRBJ2-1,TRBV10-2,.,TGCGCCAGCAGTGAGAAGCGGAATAAGGGGAATGAGCAGTTCTTC,CASSEKRNKGNEQFF
.,TRBJ2-7,TRBV18,.,TGTGCCAGCTCACCACCGAACGGGAAGAGCTCCTACGAGCAGTACTTC,CASSPPNGKSSYEQYF
.,TRBJ1-1,TRBV6-5,.,TGTGCCAGCAGACTGGGTTCCACTGAAGCTTTCTTT,CASRLGSTEAFF
.,TRBJ2-7,TRBV21-1,.,TGTGCCAGCAGCAAACCCCGTGGGGGGGTCCACGAGCAGTACTTC,CASSKPRGGVHEQYF
TRBD1,TRBJ1-1,TRBV7-9,once,TGTGCCAGCAGCCCTTCGACAGGGGGCGGGCAAGCTTTCTTT,CASSPSTGGGQAFF
TRBD2,TRBJ2-1,TRBV18,.,TGTGCCAGCTCGCCACTAGCGGGAGCTTACAATGAGCAGTTCTTC,CASSPLAGAYNEQFF
.,TRBJ1-2,TRBV5-6,.,TGTGCCAGCAGCTTGCTTTGGGGCCTAGCTAACTATGGCTACACCTTC,CASSLLWGLANYGYTF
TRBD2,TRBJ2-2,TRBV2,once,TGTGCCAGCGCAGCGGGAGGCGTAGACGGGGAGCTGTTTTTT,CASAAGGVDGELFF